Listed below are T cell receptor beta chains from one sample, sequenced in a study of cytomegalovirus exposure and HLA in healthy donors. The protocol was immunoSEQ multiplex PCR, while the TCRdb copy is restricted to in-frame clones and leaves out a portion. The sample contains tens of thousands of clones, around 76% of which appear only once. The sequenced sample was PBMCs. These receptor sequences come from a woman between 45 and 65 years old in good health and CMV-seropositive. The conserved cysteine and the conserved F or W are not part of the CDR3 here.

CDR3aa: ASSLQQGRGQPQH; j_gene: TRBJ1-5; v_gene: TRBV5-6
CDR3aa: AWSVPGQLQRTYEQY; j_gene: TRBJ2-7; v_gene: TRBV30
CDR3aa: ASSFRGTYEQY; j_gene: TRBJ2-7; v_gene: TRBV5-8
CDR3aa: ASSAHSETSYEQY; j_gene: TRBJ2-7; v_gene: TRBV7-2
CDR3aa: ASSRAAGGGQPQH; j_gene: TRBJ1-5; v_gene: TRBV6-5
CDR3aa: ASSLELPSYNEQF; j_gene: TRBJ2-1; v_gene: TRBV5-1
CDR3aa: ASSPEVLAAYNEQF; j_gene: TRBJ2-1; v_gene: TRBV5-1
CDR3aa: ASSQQNLNYGYT; j_gene: TRBJ1-2; v_gene: TRBV18
CDR3aa: ASSPLAGYTSTDTQY; j_gene: TRBJ2-3; v_gene: TRBV27
CDR3aa: ASSQTGINEKLF; j_gene: TRBJ1-4; v_gene: TRBV6-5
CDR3aa: ASSYSPLETQY; j_gene: TRBJ2-5; v_gene: TRBV6-6
CDR3aa: ASVAVNEQF; j_gene: TRBJ2-1; v_gene: TRBV25-1
CDR3aa: ASSYSVERGQGEQY; j_gene: TRBJ2-7; v_gene: TRBV6-6
CDR3aa: ASSPVGSAETQY; j_gene: TRBJ2-5; v_gene: TRBV7-8
CDR3aa: ASSGTANSGANVLT; j_gene: TRBJ2-6; v_gene: TRBV10-1
CDR3aa: ASSFPSGRVGDTQY; j_gene: TRBJ2-3; v_gene: TRBV5-4
CDR3aa: ASSPQGFSGANVLT; j_gene: TRBJ2-6; v_gene: TRBV7-3
CDR3aa: ASSYWPQNRRGELF; j_gene: TRBJ2-2; v_gene: TRBV6-5
CDR3aa: ASAKGEGTEAF; j_gene: TRBJ1-1; v_gene: TRBV5-7
CDR3aa: ADWVLSSYNEQF; j_gene: TRBJ2-1; v_gene: TRBV5-3
CDR3aa: ASSSDSRLYNEQF; j_gene: TRBJ2-1; v_gene: TRBV7-2
CDR3aa: ASSDLGVPTSYEQY; j_gene: -; v_gene: TRBV11-2
CDR3aa: ASSQGPGNTIY; j_gene: TRBJ1-3; v_gene: TRBV11-3
CDR3aa: ASSFGVAVHTGELF; j_gene: TRBJ2-2; v_gene: TRBV5-1
CDR3aa: ARLAGQLREQY; j_gene: TRBJ2-7; v_gene: TRBV5-4
CDR3aa: SVPDREGTGELF; j_gene: TRBJ2-2; v_gene: TRBV29-1
CDR3aa: ASSLDRVGYT; j_gene: TRBJ1-2; v_gene: TRBV5-1
CDR3aa: ASSPGAWETQY; j_gene: TRBJ2-5; v_gene: TRBV4-2
CDR3aa: AREPGQGKQPQH; j_gene: TRBJ1-5; v_gene: TRBV10-1
CDR3aa: ASSTVPNEQF; j_gene: TRBJ2-1; v_gene: TRBV25-1
CDR3aa: ASTHGPPGTEAF; j_gene: TRBJ1-1; v_gene: TRBV28
CDR3aa: AIRGAGVVWNEQF; j_gene: TRBJ2-1; v_gene: TRBV10-3
CDR3aa: ASSFRDEQY; j_gene: TRBJ2-7; v_gene: TRBV6-5
CDR3aa: ASSQQGLNTEAF; j_gene: TRBJ1-1; v_gene: TRBV6-6
CDR3aa: ASEAITGELF; j_gene: TRBJ2-2; v_gene: TRBV27
CDR3aa: ASSCSSAGGTYEQY; j_gene: TRBJ2-7; v_gene: TRBV6-5
CDR3aa: ASSEAPASVAQY; j_gene: TRBJ2-3; v_gene: TRBV6-1
CDR3aa: ASSSSATEETQY; j_gene: TRBJ2-5; v_gene: TRBV7-9
CDR3aa: ASSLAGTSSYEQY; j_gene: TRBJ2-7; v_gene: TRBV27
CDR3aa: ASRGTSGRFSYNEQF; j_gene: TRBJ2-1; v_gene: TRBV19